What follows describes a single TCR beta chain. The data were taken from a study of technical replicates of blood from a handful of donors. Generated by immunoSEQ multiplex PCR, the TCRdb table keeps only in-frame clones and is missing some. The sample shows 65,000 to 90,000 clones, just under 95% of them seen only once. The germline CDR1 and CDR2 sequences are KGHSH and LQKENI. With V trimmed by 6 bases and J by 2 bases, 7 bases remained unmatched. This CDR3 is 15 amino acids long. The sequence was obtained from a human donor in good health. The sequenced sample was T cells isolated from PBMCs. The chain couples TRBV18 to TRBJ2-1; 7 bases line up with TRBD1. The CDR3 reads CASSSTGIAYNEQFF. CDR3 sequence (DNA): TGTGCCAGCTCCTCGACAGGGATAGCCTACAATGAGCAGTTCTTC.